The 8 T cell receptor beta chains below come from one sample, sequenced in a study of blood T cells in healthy people across ages. A second about 6 to 12 cycle PCR used barcoded and J-beta primers. In TCRdb, the 5' RACE reads were re-called with MiXCR into one record per CDR3 protein. The sample lists 1.5 million to 2 million distinct CDR3 sequences; roughly 32% were seen once. The material sequenced was blood. The receptors here all came from a woman in her 30s in good health.

This clonotype was counted once. V usage is TRBV6-1 and J usage is TRBJ2-5; 8 bases map to TRBD1. The CDR3 covers 15 residues. Germline CDR1 is MNHNS and CDR2 is SASEGT. The V segment lost 8 bases and the J segment 5 bases; nucleotides outside the gene matches: 13. Written as DNA, the CDR3 is TGTGCCAGCCTTCCTGGGGCAGGGGGCTGGGAGACCCAGTACTTC. This gives the protein CASLPGAGGWETQYF.

V and J are TRBV25-1 and TRBJ2-1, with 12 nucleotides matching TRBD1. This CDR3 comprises 16 residues. J gave up 12 bases and V 4 bases, and 13 bases lay outside the gene matches. Germline assignment: CDR1 MGHDK and CDR2 SYGVNS. CDR3 protein: CASSASGTGGWEGQFF. In DNA, the CDR3 is TGTGCCAGCAGTGCCTCCGGGACAGGGGGCTGGGAAGGGCAGTTCTTC.

The V call is TRBV20-1, the J call TRBJ1-2; a possible D gene is TRBD1 (6 bases). The CDR3 has 14 residues. V was pared by 1 base and J by 4 bases, with 13 bases between. Germline values: CDR1 DFQATT, CDR2 SNEGSKA (reference sequence). The chain's CDR3 is CSARVLGQSYGYTF. For the CDR3, the DNA is TGCAGTGCTAGAGTCCTAGGACAGAGCTATGGCTACACCTTC.

This clonotype was picked up a small number of times. The rearrangement joins TRBV9 to TRBJ2-7, with a weak D call TRBD2 (5 bases). V shed 3 bases and J shed 0 bases, with 10 bases lying between them. The CDR3 sequence is 14 residues long. Germline-derived CDR1 and CDR2 are SGDLS and YYNGEE. CDR3 loop: CASSGTESSYEQYF. The CDR3 DNA follows: TGTGCCAGCAGCGGGACTGAGAGCTCCTACGAGCAGTACTTC.

The J gene is TRBJ2-3, the V gene TRBV20-1; D possibly corresponds to TRBD2 (6 bases). Germline V gives CDR1 DFQATT, CDR2 SNEGSKA (reference sequence). V lost 5 bases to trimming and J lost 1 base, with 10 bases between them. The CDR3 covers 13 residues. The CDR3 bases are TGCAGTGCTTGGGACTCCCGCACAGATACGCAGTATTTT. This encodes CSAWDSRTDTQYF.

This chain uses TRBV5-1 with TRBJ1-1, with D perhaps TRBD1 (6 bases). V was clipped by 0 bases and J by 4 bases, with 13 bases between them. The germline V gene has CDR1 SGHRS and CDR2 YFSETQ. This CDR3 has 15 residues. Written as DNA, the CDR3 is TGCGCCAGCAGCTTGGCTGGGGGGCCGGGCACTGAAGCTTTCTTT. Translating it yields CASSLAGGPGTEAFF.

The sample holds a few counts of this clonotype. This chain links TRBV15 with TRBJ1-2; weak D call: TRBD1 (6 bases). The CDR3 covers 15 residues. V lost 5 bases to trimming and J lost 7 bases, with 20 bases between them. CDR1 is LNHNV, CDR2 YYDKDF, per germline (reference sequence). The CDR3 sequence is CATSAQEGGAGGYTF. CDR3 DNA: TGTGCCACCAGCGCCCAAGAGGGGGGCGCAGGTGGCTACACCTTC. Using reference TRBV15 and TRBJ1-2 for the parts outside the CDR3, the full variable domain is DAMVIQNPRYQVTQFGKPVTLSCSQTLNHNVMYWYQQKSSQAPKLLFHYYDKDFNNEADTPDNFQSRRPNTSFCFLDIRSPGLGDTAMYLCATSAQEGGAGGYTFGSGTRLTVV.

This clonotype has at least ten counts. The chain recombines TRBV9 with TRBJ2-3, with 10 bases that match TRBD2. Looked up from germline, CDR1 is SGDLS and CDR2 is YYNGEE. This CDR3 spans 14 amino acids. V shed 2 bases and J 4 bases; nucleotides not matched to a gene: 1. CDR3 protein: CASSVGLAADTQYF. Here the CDR3 DNA reads TGTGCCAGCAGCGTCGGACTAGCGGCAGATACGCAGTATTTT. Full variable domain (outside the CDR3, taken from reference TRBV9 and TRBJ2-3): DSGVTQTPKHLITATGQRVTLRCSPRSGDLSVYWYQQSLDQGLQFLIQYYNGEERAKGNILERFSAQQFPDLHSELNLSSLELGDSALYFCASSVGLAADTQYFGPGTRLTVL.